This T cell receptor beta chain was recovered during a study of tumor and adjacent non-tumor tissue in lung cancer listed by TCRdb under 2018. In the study overall: The cohort included 12 adenocarcinoma, 2 squamous cell carcinoma and 1 small cell lung cancer patients. The roughly 15 enrolled patients, of whom around 10 were men and 5 were women, were aged about 30 to 80 years and were diagnosed with TNM stage I to III disease. Sequencing produced 100 million to 150 million productive TCRbeta reads in total, an average of about 4 million reads per sample. The study compared bulk TCRbeta repertoires from lung tumor tissue and matched distant non-tumor lung tissue of about 16 lung cancer patients. Over 25 paired specimens, one tumor and one normal lung sample per patient, were profiled by TCRbeta CDR3 sequencing. Broad study findings and their caveats: With only roughly 14 patients in the cohort, the authors noted that larger samples and more detailed clinical data are needed. In normal lung, the top 100 clones accounted for a significantly larger cumulative share of the repertoire than in tumor tissue. Neither the sequencing platform nor unique molecular identifiers are mentioned in the methods. TCR diversity (inverse Simpson) was significantly higher in tumor than in normal lung tissue (about 400 vs 180, P = 0.0075, Mann-Whitney U test). Significantly higher TCR diversity was found in younger patients, and higher tumor TCR diversity was associated with shorter overall and disease-free survival. Because peripheral blood was not sequenced, blood TCRbeta repertoires in the lung cancer patients of the study were not examined.

Receptor libraries were prepared by multiplex PCR. Data came from an Illumina HiSeq 2500. TCRbeta libraries were constructed through three rounds of nested PCR with primers (Table S4) according to protocols adapted from ARM-PCR. Before sequencing, PCR products of 200-500 bp were excised from the gel and purified with the QIAquick gel extraction kit. In the paper's pipeline: Reads were cleaned with Trimmomatic, merged with FLASH into complete CDR3 sequences, and assigned to V(D)J germline segments with MiTCR. VDJtools was used to compute clonal diversity as the inverse Simpson's index. In-frame sequences lacking a premature stop codon were counted as productive reads. Starting from the raw public reads, TCRdb applied fastp trimming at Q25, assembled clones with MiXCR and retained in-frame beta chains. A single entry per CDR3 protein holds the most common genes and DNA from its merged rows. TCRdb, not the original authors, processed these V and J calls. Here the sample has approximately 100,000 distinct CDR3 sequences; 65% occur a single time. The top ten clonotypes cover roughly 19% of the sample.

In the case of this clonotype: This receptor's antigen is unknown. Base-call qualities are not available, and no considerably larger clone is one nucleotide away.

V is shortened by 9 bases, J by 6 bases, and the region joining them spans 15 bases. Taken from the germline V gene (reference sequence), the CDR1 and CDR2 loops are MNHNY and SVGAGI. The CDR3 runs 13 residues from the cysteine to the phenylalanine. The kept DNA is CDR3 alone, 39 bases in frame from the first base. RNA was isolated from bulk, unsorted tissue, and RNA quality was assessed with a NanoDrop ND-1000 and an Agilent 2100. For the normal lung samples, distant non-tumor tissue was collected more than 3 cm away from the tumor edge. All donors had newly diagnosed lung cancer, had not received prior chemotherapy, and were admitted for thoracic surgery in China between August and November 2014. Anyone who had undergone radiotherapy or chemotherapy before, or who had another cancer at the same time, was left out of the study. Surgical tissue pieces of roughly 1-2.2 cm3 were preserved in RNAlater solution and were kept at -80 degrees C until use.

The TCR originated in a young man with non-small cell lung cancer. The rearranged chain carries TRBV6-6 and TRBJ2-1; possibly the D gene is TRBD2, per 5 matching bases. Sequenced input: distant non-tumor lung tissue. The DNA sequence follows: TGTGCCAGGTGGGCGGCGAGGGTCAATGAGCAGTTCTTC. It codes for CARWAARVNEQFF.